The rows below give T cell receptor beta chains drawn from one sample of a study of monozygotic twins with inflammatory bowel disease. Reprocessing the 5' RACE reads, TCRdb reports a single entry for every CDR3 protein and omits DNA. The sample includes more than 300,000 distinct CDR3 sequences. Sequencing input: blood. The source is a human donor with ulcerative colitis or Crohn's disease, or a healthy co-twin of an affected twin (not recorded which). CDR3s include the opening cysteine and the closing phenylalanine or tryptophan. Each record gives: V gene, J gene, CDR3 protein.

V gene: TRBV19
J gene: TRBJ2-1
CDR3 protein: CASRNRGYNEQFF

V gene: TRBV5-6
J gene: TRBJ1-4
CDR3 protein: CASSLGQSGEKLFF

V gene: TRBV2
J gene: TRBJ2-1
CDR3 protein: CASKKESGGDYNEQFF

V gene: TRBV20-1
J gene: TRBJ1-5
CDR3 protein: CSAERDRDQPQHF

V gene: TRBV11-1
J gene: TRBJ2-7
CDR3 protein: CASSSSGEGGQSPYEQYF

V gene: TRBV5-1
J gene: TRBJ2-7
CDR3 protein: CASSLRPGGLYEQYF

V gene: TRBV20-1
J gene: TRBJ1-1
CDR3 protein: CSAESGHSLGEAFF

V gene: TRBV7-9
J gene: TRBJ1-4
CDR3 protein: CASSLAAFNEKLFF

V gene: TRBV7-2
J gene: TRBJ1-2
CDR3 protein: CASSLVLVGSNYGYTF

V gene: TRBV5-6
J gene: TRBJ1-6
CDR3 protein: CASSYGTRMNNSPLHF

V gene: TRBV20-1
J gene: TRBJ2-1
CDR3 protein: CSARAGEAYNEQFF

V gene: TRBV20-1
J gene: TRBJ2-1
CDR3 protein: CSARSRQGQGYNEQFF

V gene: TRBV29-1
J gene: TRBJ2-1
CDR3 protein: CSLRETLSSYNEQFF

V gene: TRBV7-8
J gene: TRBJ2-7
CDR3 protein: CASSPGQGSREQYF

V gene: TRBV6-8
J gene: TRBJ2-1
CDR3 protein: CASSSGDFPFYNEQFF

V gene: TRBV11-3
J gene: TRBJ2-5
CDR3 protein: CASSGDYPKETQYF

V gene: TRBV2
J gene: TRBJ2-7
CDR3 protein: CASSVQWNTYEQYF

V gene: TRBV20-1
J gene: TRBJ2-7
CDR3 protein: CSAKWKQPSYEQYF

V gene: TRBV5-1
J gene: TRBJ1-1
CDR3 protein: CASLPGTGSTEAFF

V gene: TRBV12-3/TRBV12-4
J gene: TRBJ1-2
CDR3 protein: CASSLQGLANYGYTF

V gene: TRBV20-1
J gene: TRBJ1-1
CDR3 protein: CSARGGRGNTEAFF

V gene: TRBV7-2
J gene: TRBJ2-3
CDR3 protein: CASSLIHGYTDTQYF

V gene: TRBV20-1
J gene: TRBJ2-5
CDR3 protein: CSARVLVGGHETQYF

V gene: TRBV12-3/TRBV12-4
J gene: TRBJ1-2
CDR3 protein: CASSLRTTGGKANYGYTF

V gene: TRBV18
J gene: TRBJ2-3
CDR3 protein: CASSPRRSTDTQYF

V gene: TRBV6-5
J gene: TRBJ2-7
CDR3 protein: CASSSTQQGSYEQYF

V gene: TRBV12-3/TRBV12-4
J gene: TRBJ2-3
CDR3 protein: CASSLEPFGTDTQYF

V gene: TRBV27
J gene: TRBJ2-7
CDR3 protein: CASMPLFRDHSYEQYF

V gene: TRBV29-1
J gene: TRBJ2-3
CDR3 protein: CSAPGGQSTDTQYF

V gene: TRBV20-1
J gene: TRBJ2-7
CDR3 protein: CSARSGQGMAEQYF

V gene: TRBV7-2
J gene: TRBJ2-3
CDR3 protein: CASAQPNTQYF

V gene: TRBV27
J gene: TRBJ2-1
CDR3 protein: CASSSGLAGNEQFF

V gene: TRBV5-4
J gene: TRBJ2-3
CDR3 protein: CASSAPNRGDTQYF

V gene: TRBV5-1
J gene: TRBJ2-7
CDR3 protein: CASSAPEGNRGGRGEQYF

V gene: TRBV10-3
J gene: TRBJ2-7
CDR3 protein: CAISERDRGYVRYEQYF